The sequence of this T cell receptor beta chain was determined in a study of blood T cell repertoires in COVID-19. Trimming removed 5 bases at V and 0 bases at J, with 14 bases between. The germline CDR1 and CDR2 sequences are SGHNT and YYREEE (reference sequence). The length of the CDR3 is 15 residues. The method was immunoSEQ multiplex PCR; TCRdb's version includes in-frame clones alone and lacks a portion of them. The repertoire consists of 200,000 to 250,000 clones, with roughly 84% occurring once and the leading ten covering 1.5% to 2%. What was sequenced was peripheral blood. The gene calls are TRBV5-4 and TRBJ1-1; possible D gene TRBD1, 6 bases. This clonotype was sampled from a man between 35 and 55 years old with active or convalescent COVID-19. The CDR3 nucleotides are TGTGCCAGCAGTTGGACAGCAGGCCTGAACACTGAAGCTTTCTTT. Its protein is CASSWTAGLNTEAFF.